The 25 T cell receptor beta chains listed next were all sequenced from one sample in a study of T cells in Graves' hyperthyroidism and ophthalmopathy. Amplification of TCR beta CDR3 regions used RNA as the template. The primer set for the first-round RT-PCR of the TCR CDR3 was HTBI. One entry per CDR3 protein results from TCRdb running MiXCR on the multiplex PCR reads. The sample has 750,000 to 950,000 distinct CDR3 sequences, 38% seen once. Sequences were obtained from blood. These receptors were taken from a man aged 18 to 29 with Graves' hyperthyroidism.

The chain couples TRBV7-9 to TRBJ1-1; TRBD1 agrees at 10 bases. CDR3 length equals 10 residues. V gave up 10 bases and J gave up 11 bases; unmatched junction bases: 4. CDR1 SEHNR and CDR2 FQNEAQ come from the germline V gene (reference sequence). CDR3 amino acids: CATGQGLAFF. As DNA, the CDR3 is TGTGCCACGGGACAGGGGTTGGCTTTCTTT. Full variable domain (missing parts from reference TRBV7-9 and TRBJ1-1): DTGVSQNPRHKITKRGQNVTFRCDPISEHNRLYWYRQTLGQGPEFLTYFQNEAQLEKSRLLSDRFSAERPKGSFSTLEIQRTEQGDSAMYLCATGQGLAFFGQGTRLTVV.

Many counts were recorded for this clonotype. The chain has TRBV20-1 and TRBJ1-1, with D uncertain. In germline, CDR1 is DFQATT, CDR2 SNEGSKA (reference sequence). This CDR3 spans 13 amino acids. V was shortened by 4 bases and J by 2 bases, with 11 bases between the two germline ends. This CDR3 reads CSATHPTNTEAFF. In DNA form, the CDR3 reads TGCAGTGCTACCCATCCGACTAACACTGAAGCTTTCTTT.

About this clonotype itself: Being one base from a much bigger clone, this may be a read error. The gene calls are TRBV29-1 and TRBJ2-2; D assignment may be TRBD1 or TRBD2 (5 bases each). Trimming left V 4 bases short and J 0 bases short, with 12 bases between. The CDR3 covers 15 residues. Germline V gives CDR1 SQVTM, CDR2 ANQGSEA. CDR3 nucleotides: TGCAGCGTTGTAATCCGGGGCACGAACACCGGGGAGCTGTTTTTT. This encodes CSVVIRGTNTGELFF.

This sequence joins TRBV4-3 and TRBJ1-6; a possible D gene is TRBD1 (5 bases). The V gene lost 3 bases and the J gene lost 7 bases, with 16 bases spanning the gap. The V gene's germline CDR1 is LGHNA and CDR2 YSLEER. The CDR3 sequence is 16 residues long. The CDR3 DNA follows: TGCGCCAGCAGCCATATGGGGGGGGAGTGGAATTCACCCCTCCACTTT. As protein: CASSHMGGEWNSPLHF.

This clonotype occurred many times. The chain has TRBV12-3 or TRBV12-4 and TRBJ1-1, with 7 bases matching TRBD1. The CDR3 covers 14 residues. The V segment lost 4 bases and the J segment 4 bases; nucleotides outside the gene matches: 6. The CDR3 DNA reads TGTGCCAGCAGTTACACAGGGGTACGCACTGAAGCTTTCTTT. This codes for CASSYTGVRTEAFF.

V is TRBV2 and J is TRBJ2-2; D not resolved. There are 12 residues in the CDR3. V was clipped by 2 bases and J by 7 bases, with 5 bases between them. CDR1 and CDR2 from the germline V gene are SNHLY and FYNNEI. Here the CDR3 reads CASSETVGELFF. CDR3 nucleotides: TGTGCCAGCAGTGAAACCGTCGGGGAGCTGTTTTTT.

This clonotype was detected ten times or more. This chain joins TRBV15 and TRBJ1-4, with D hard to call. CDR1 and CDR2 (germline): LNHNV, YYDKDF (reference sequence). The CDR3 runs to 14 residues. Trimming shortened V by 4 bases and J by 3 bases, and 9 bases separated the two germline ends. The chain's CDR3 is CATSNGASNEKLFF. CDR3 nucleotides: TGTGCCACCAGCAACGGTGCGTCTAATGAAAAACTGTTTTTT.

The rearrangement uses TRBV7-9 and TRBJ1-2; D uncertain. V was cut by 1 base and J by 8 bases, with 8 bases left in between. The CDR3 consists of 12 residues. CDR1 SEHNR and CDR2 FQNEAQ come from the germline V gene (reference sequence). CDR3 sequence (DNA): TGTGCCAGCAGCTTAGGACCCAGGGGCTACACCTTC. Translated: CASSLGPRGYTF.

The V call is TRBV7-9, the J call TRBJ1-6; D unclear. Trimming took 8 bases from V and 0 from J, leaving 11 bases between them. There are 15 residues in the CDR3. CDR1 is SEHNR and CDR2 is FQNEAQ in the germline V gene (reference sequence). CDR3 loop: CASAPGSSYNSPLHF. In DNA form, the CDR3 reads TGTGCCAGCGCCCCCGGGAGCTCCTATAATTCACCCCTCCACTTT.

A note on this clonotype: The germline gene is not matched at one end of the junction; a read error may be the cause. CDR3 nucleotide sequence: TGTGCCACCTTGAGACAGGGGTATGGCCACACCTTC. Protein: CATLRQGYGHTF. The chain couples TRBV6-5 to TRBJ1-2; TRBD1 aligns across 8 bases. The V gene's germline CDR1 is MNHEY and CDR2 SVGAGI. CDR3 length: 12 amino acids.

At least ten counts were recorded for this clonotype. The chain carries TRBV24-1 and TRBJ1-1; no definite D call. Germline CDR1 reads KGHDR; CDR2 reads SFDVKD. The V and J ends lost 5 bases and 3 bases respectively, with 6 bases between them. This CDR3 contains 12 residues. CDR3 nucleotides: TGTGCCACCAGTGCTGCGGACACTGAAGCTTTCTTT. Translating it yields CATSAADTEAFF.

The chain links TRBV29-1 to TRBJ2-1, with 7 bases fitting TRBD2. The CDR3 has 11 residues. V lost 3 bases to trimming and J lost 7 bases; unmatched junction nucleotides: 0. In germline, CDR1 is SQVTM, CDR2 ANQGSEA. This CDR3 is CSVEGGNEQFF. The CDR3, as DNA: TGCAGCGTTGAGGGGGGGAATGAGCAGTTCTTC.

As for this clonotype: One junction end disagrees with the germline gene, perhaps due to a read error. This chain joins TRBV29-1 and TRBJ2-7; D is uncertain. This CDR3 has 13 residues. Germline loops: CDR1 SQVTM, CDR2 ANQGSEA. The CDR3 DNA follows: TGCAGCGTGGCCCCTGCTGTATCCTCCGAGCAGTACTTC. This translates into CSVAPAVSSEQYF.

This clonotype was observed a few times. This rearrangement joins TRBV7-2 to TRBJ1-3, with D unresolved. CDR1 is SGHTA and CDR2 is FQGNSA in the germline V gene. V lost 0 bases and J 0 bases, leaving 9 bases between the germline ends. The CDR3 is 16 amino acids. CDR3 DNA: TGTGCCAGCAGCTTAGCCCCTACCGGCTCTGGAAACACCATATATTTT. This sequence encodes CASSLAPTGSGNTIYF.

The rearrangement joins TRBV7-9 to TRBJ1-5; D gene ambiguous. This CDR3 has 14 amino acids. The germline V gene encodes CDR1 SEHNR and CDR2 FQNEAQ (reference sequence). V shed 1 base and J shed 7 bases, with 11 bases lying between them. CDR3 nucleotide sequence: TGTGCCAGCAGCTTAGTGGGCGAAGGGCAGCCCCAGCATTTT. It codes for CASSLVGEGQPQHF.

This clonotype occurred many times. V usage is TRBV19 and J usage is TRBJ1-5; no clear D. The germline V gene has CDR1 LNHDA and CDR2 SQIVND (reference sequence). V lost 3 bases and J lost 5, with 8 bases in between. The CDR3 loop spans 13 amino acids. This CDR3 reads CASSIAADQPQHF. The DNA of the CDR3 is TGTGCCAGTAGTATTGCGGCTGATCAGCCCCAGCATTTT.

This clonotype was seen at least ten times. CDR3 DNA sequence: TGTGCCAGCAGCGGCCTAGCGACCGAGCAGTACTTC. This translates into CASSGLATEQYF. J is TRBJ2-7 and V is TRBV7-2; tentatively, D is TRBD2 (6 bases). The CDR3 totals 12 residues. Germline CDR1 and CDR2: SGHTA and FQGNSA. Trimming took off 5 bases at V and 6 bases at J, with 11 bases between the two ends.

Many counts were recorded for this clonotype. This sequence joins TRBV15 and TRBJ2-6; D not certain. Germline V gene sequence: CDR1 LNHNV, CDR2 YYDKDF (reference sequence). This CDR3 is built from 14 residues. Trimming stripped 0 bases from V and 4 bases from J, with 4 bases between. CDR3 nucleotides: TGTGCCACCAGCAGAGATGCGGGGGCCAACGTCCTGACTTTC. Translation: CATSRDAGANVLTF.

This clonotype was picked up a small number of times. The chain links TRBV29-1 to TRBJ1-1; D ambiguous. Trimming stripped 2 bases from V and 4 bases from J, with 14 bases between. The CDR3 sequence is 14 residues long. Germline CDR1 SQVTM, CDR2 ANQGSEA. The CDR3 sequence is CSVEFGERATEAFF. The CDR3 nucleotides are TGCAGCGTTGAATTTGGGGAGAGGGCCACTGAAGCTTTCTTT.

In this sample, this clonotype turned up many times. The chain couples TRBV6-6 to TRBJ1-5; the match to TRBD1 covers 7 bases. This CDR3 is built from 14 residues. In germline, CDR1 is MNHNY, CDR2 SVGAGI (reference sequence). After removal of 7 bases from V and 1 base from J, the junction contained 4 bases not matched to a gene. This CDR3 is CASTSDRSNQPQHF. CDR3 nucleotide sequence: TGTGCCAGCACGTCGGACAGGAGCAATCAGCCCCAGCATTTT.

This clonotype showed up many times. This chain connects TRBV10-3 to TRBJ1-1; D is undetermined. The CDR3 sequence is 13 residues long. V dropped 8 bases and J dropped 8 bases, with 18 bases sitting between them. Germline CDR1 reads ENHRY; CDR2 reads SYGVKD. CDR3 residues: CAIASGRTEEAFF. CDR3 DNA sequence: TGTGCCATCGCCTCAGGTAGAACAGAAGAAGCTTTCTTT.

The chain uses TRBV7-6 and TRBJ1-1, with 9 bases lining up with TRBD1. V gave up 6 bases and J gave up 6 bases; unmatched junction bases: 5. Germline assignment: CDR1 SGHVS and CDR2 FNYEAQ. This CDR3 is built from 13 residues. CDR3 residues: CASRGTGMAEAFF. CDR3 sequence (DNA): TGTGCCAGCAGGGGGACAGGGATGGCTGAAGCTTTCTTT.

This sequence joins TRBV25-1 and TRBJ2-5; TRBD2 matches 11 bases. The CDR3 extends over 15 amino acids. CDR1 is MGHDK and CDR2 is SYGVNS in the germline V gene. V trimming: 4 bases; J trimming: 4 bases; junction bases outside the gene matches: 5. CDR3 in DNA: TGTGCCAGCAGTGCTCCGCTAGCGGGAGGAGAGACCCAGTACTTC. Translated, it gives CASSAPLAGGETQYF.

This clonotype was picked up many times. The rearrangement joins TRBV7-9 to TRBJ2-7; unclear D gene. The CDR3 consists of 16 residues. In germline, CDR1 is SEHNR, CDR2 FQNEAQ (reference sequence). The V and J ends lost 5 bases and 2 bases respectively, with 19 bases between them. This chain's CDR3 is CASSPLRPSPTYEQYF. CDR3 DNA: TGTGCCAGCAGCCCCCTTCGCCCTTCTCCTACCTACGAGCAGTACTTC.

The chain is built from TRBV6-6 and TRBJ1-1; tentatively, D is TRBD1 (5 bases). Trimming removed 8 bases from V and 7 bases from J, with 17 bases in between. The germline gives CDR1 MNHNY, CDR2 SVGAGI (reference sequence). This CDR3 has 13 residues. Here the CDR3 reads CASLQGWGNEAFF. CDR3 coding DNA: TGTGCCAGCTTGCAGGGATGGGGCAATGAAGCTTTCTTT.